A selection of T cell receptor beta chains follows, all from one sample in a study of OX40 agonist ivuxolimab in advanced cancers. Clones were read by immunoSEQ multiplex PCR, and TCRdb kept only the in-frame ones, dropping some. The data contain about 73,000 clones, 70% to 90% of them seen just once; the ten biggest clones take up about 0.7%. The sample here was CD4+ or CD8+ T cells sorted from blood, taken in a trial of the OX40 agonist ivuxolimab. The receptor source for this set is an adult with an advanced solid tumor such as melanoma, head and neck, liver or kidney cancer. Each CDR3 is given with its conserved first and last residue. Fields, in order: V gene, clone size, J gene, D gene, CDR3 protein, CDR3 DNA. The D gene is left open where the match is weak. Expanded clones get a size class; other rows say once, few or many, or leave the size out.

TRBV11-3	.	TRBJ2-3	.	CASSFTDSPPGTQYF	TGTGCCAGCAGCTTTACGGACTCGCCCCCGGGTACGCAGTATTTT
TRBV7-2	.	TRBJ2-7	TRBD2	CASSPRLAGDEQYF	TGTGCCAGCAGCCCCCGGTTAGCGGGAGACGAGCAGTACTTC
TRBV4-1	.	TRBJ1-4	.	CASSQKAAGNEKLFF	TGCGCCAGCAGCCAAAAAGCTGCTGGGAATGAAAAACTGTTTTTT
TRBV30	.	TRBJ2-2	.	CAWSVLERLGTGELFF	TGTGCCTGGAGTGTATTAGAGAGGCTCGGCACCGGGGAGCTGTTTTTT
TRBV6-5	.	TRBJ2-5	.	CASSRDQETQYF	TGTGCCAGCAGTAGGGACCAAGAGACCCAGTACTTC
TRBV5-1	.	TRBJ2-1	.	CASSLVFVDEQFF	TGCGCCAGCAGCCTTGTCTTTGTCGATGAGCAGTTCTTC
TRBV7-2	.	TRBJ2-7	TRBD2	CASSRRGGLHEQYF	TGTGCCAGCAGCCGCCGCGGGGGGCTCCACGAGCAGTACTTC
TRBV6-6	.	TRBJ1-1	.	CASSYSDRTEAFF	TGTGCCAGCAGTTACTCAGATCGAACTGAAGCTTTCTTT
TRBV10-3	.	TRBJ2-1	.	CAISVGGAYNEQFF	TGTGCCATCAGTGTTGGGGGAGCCTACAATGAGCAGTTCTTC
TRBV19	few	TRBJ1-1	.	CASSIGMGLNTEAFF	TGTGCCAGTAGTATCGGTATGGGGTTGAACACTGAAGCTTTCTTT
TRBV5-5	.	TRBJ2-1	.	CASSEWTVYNEQFF	TGTGCCAGCAGCGAATGGACAGTCTACAATGAGCAGTTCTTC
TRBV4-3	.	TRBJ1-1	.	CASSQRRDTEAFF	TGCGCCAGCAGCCAAAGGCGGGACACTGAAGCTTTCTTT
TRBV30	.	TRBJ2-1	.	CAWTSSVGPYNEQFF	TGTGCCTGGACCTCTTCTGTCGGGCCCTACAATGAGCAGTTCTTC
TRBV30	.	TRBJ1-2	.	CAWRGRSGSYGYTF	TGTGCCTGGAGGGGTCGGAGTGGCAGCTATGGCTACACCTTC
TRBV7-9	.	TRBJ2-3	TRBD2	CASGSSGNTDTQYF	TGTGCCAGCGGATCTAGCGGGAACACAGATACGCAGTATTTT
TRBV25-1	.	TRBJ1-4	.	CASSEERISPEKLFF	TGTGCCAGCAGTGAGGAAAGGATCAGTCCGGAAAAACTGTTTTTT
TRBV18	.	TRBJ2-7	TRBD1	CASSPGTASYEQYF	TGTGCCAGCTCACCCGGGACAGCCTCATACGAGCAGTACTTC
TRBV19	.	TRBJ2-3	.	CASSKLGRTDTQYF	TGTGCCAGTAGTAAGTTGGGCAGAACAGATACGCAGTATTTT
TRBV28	few	TRBJ2-2	.	CASRPIGLNTGELFF	TGTGCCAGCAGACCGATAGGATTGAACACCGGGGAGCTGTTTTTT
TRBV18	.	TRBJ1-2	.	CASSTGTPRDGYTF	TGTGCCAGCTCGACCGGGACACCGCGGGATGGCTACACCTTC
TRBV11-2	.	TRBJ2-3	TRBD2	CASSLRRLAGTWDTQYF	TGTGCCAGCAGCTTACGCCGACTAGCGGGAACTTGGGATACGCAGTATTTT
TRBV5-8	.	TRBJ2-7	TRBD2	CASSLYLAGAHYEQYF	TGTGCCAGCAGCCTTTACCTAGCGGGGGCCCACTACGAGCAGTACTTC
TRBV11-2	.	TRBJ2-3	.	CASSPAGTDTQYF	TGTGCCAGCAGCCCAGCGGGCACAGATACGCAGTATTTT
TRBV30	.	TRBJ1-4	TRBD1	CALYRGYEKLFF	TGTGCCTTATACAGGGGTTATGAAAAACTGTTTTTT
TRBV5-1	.	TRBJ1-1	TRBD1	CASSTQGVAAEAFF	TGCGCCAGCAGCACCCAGGGGGTCGCGGCTGAAGCTTTCTTT
TRBV4-3	.	TRBJ2-1	.	CASSQSRGSYNEQFF	TGCGCCAGCAGCCAGTCGCGGGGCTCCTACAATGAGCAGTTCTTC
TRBV29-1	once	TRBJ2-3	TRBD2	CSVELAGGTDTQYF	TGCAGCGTTGAACTGGCGGGGGGCACAGATACGCAGTATTTT
TRBV20-1	few	TRBJ1-1	.	CSASSEEAFF	TGCAGTGCTAGTTCGGAGGAAGCTTTCTTT
TRBV7-9	.	TRBJ2-7	TRBD2	CASSLGLAGSSYEQYF	TGTGCCAGCAGCTTAGGTTTAGCGGGCAGCTCCTACGAGCAGTACTTC
TRBV19	medium-sized	TRBJ1-2	.	CASSPREGSYGYTF	TGTGCCAGTAGTCCCCGAGAGGGGTCCTATGGCTACACCTTC
TRBV11-1	once	TRBJ1-6	.	CASSFQGSSYNSPLHF	TGTGCCAGCAGCTTTCAGGGGAGCTCCTATAATTCACCCCTCCACTTT
TRBV4-3	.	TRBJ2-1	TRBD2	CASSQDPFSGSYNEQFF	TGCGCCAGCAGCCAAGATCCGTTTAGCGGGAGCTACAATGAGCAGTTCTTC
TRBV9	.	TRBJ2-2	.	CASSPTNFGSTGELFF	TGTGCCAGCAGCCCCACAAACTTCGGCTCCACCGGGGAGCTGTTTTTT
TRBV15	few	TRBJ1-1	.	CATSRGGVPVNTEAFF	TGTGCCACCAGCAGAGGGGGGGTGCCAGTGAACACTGAAGCTTTCTTT
TRBV2	.	TRBJ1-4	.	CASSELNEKLFF	TGTGCCAGCAGTGAACTTAATGAAAAACTGTTTTTT
TRBV28	.	TRBJ2-2	TRBD2	CASTKLAYANTGELFF	TGTGCCAGCACCAAACTAGCGTATGCGAACACCGGGGAGCTGTTTTTT
TRBV9	.	TRBJ2-3	.	CASSPQGGRNTQYF	TGTGCCAGCAGCCCTCAGGGGGGTAGAAATACGCAGTATTTT
TRBV9	.	TRBJ2-5	.	CASSVQGQGTQYF	TGTGCCAGCAGCGTACAGGGGCAGGGGACCCAGTACTTC
TRBV11-2	.	TRBJ2-7	.	CASSLAQAGASEQYF	TGTGCCAGCAGCTTAGCCCAAGCTGGGGCGAGTGAGCAGTACTTC